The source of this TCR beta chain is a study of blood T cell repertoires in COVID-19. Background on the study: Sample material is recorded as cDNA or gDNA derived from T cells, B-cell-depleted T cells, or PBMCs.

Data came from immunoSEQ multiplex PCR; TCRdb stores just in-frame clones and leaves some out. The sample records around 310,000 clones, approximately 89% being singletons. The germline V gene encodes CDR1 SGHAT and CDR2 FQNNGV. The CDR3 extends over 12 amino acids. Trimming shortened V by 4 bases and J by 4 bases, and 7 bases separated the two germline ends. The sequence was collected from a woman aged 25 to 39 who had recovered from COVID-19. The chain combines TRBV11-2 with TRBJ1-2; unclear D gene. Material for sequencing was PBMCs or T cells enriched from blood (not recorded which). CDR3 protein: CASSSESYGYTF. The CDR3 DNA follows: TGTGCCAGCAGCTCCGAGTCCTATGGCTACACCTTC.